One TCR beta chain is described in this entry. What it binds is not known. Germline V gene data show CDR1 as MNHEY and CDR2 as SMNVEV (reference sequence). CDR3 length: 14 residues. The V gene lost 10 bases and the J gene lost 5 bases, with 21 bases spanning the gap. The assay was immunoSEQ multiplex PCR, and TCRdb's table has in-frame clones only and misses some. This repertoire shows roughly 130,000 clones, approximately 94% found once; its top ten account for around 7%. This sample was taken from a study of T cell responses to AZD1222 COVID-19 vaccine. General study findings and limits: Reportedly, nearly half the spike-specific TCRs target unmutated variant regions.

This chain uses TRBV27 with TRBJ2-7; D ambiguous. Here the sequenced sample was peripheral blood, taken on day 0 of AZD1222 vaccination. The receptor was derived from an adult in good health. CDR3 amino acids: CATMDLDLYDEQYF. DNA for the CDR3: TGTGCCACCATGGACCTCGACCTTTACGACGAGCAGTACTTC.